This entry features one T cell receptor (beta chain) sequence. The antigen is not known. The data originate from a study of cytomegalovirus exposure and HLA in healthy donors. General study findings and limits: Specificity of a few CMV-associated chains for CMV antigens was verified in vitro.

Primers: 60 Vbeta forward and 13 Jbeta reverse. Profiling relied on immunoSEQ multiplex PCR, and the TCRdb table lists in-frame clones only, not all of them. The table includes tens of thousands of clones, around 50% detected once. The germline CDR1 and CDR2 sequences are KGHSH and LQKENI. The ends lost 6 bases at V and 6 bases at J; junction bases unmatched: 13. The CDR3 contains 16 residues. The chain employs TRBV18 and TRBJ2-1; 8 bases align to TRBD2. Sequencing was performed on PBMCs. This TCR was recovered from a human donor in good health. The CDR3 spells CASSWSGGLLGNEQFF. DNA for the CDR3: TGTGCCAGCTCGTGGAGCGGGGGCCTCCTTGGCAATGAGCAGTTCTTC.